This TCR beta chain comes out of a study of T-cell reconstitution after alpha-beta-depleted transplantation in children. With regard to this clonotype: Its antigen remains unknown.

The CDR3 runs to 13 residues. The V gene lost 3 bases and the J gene lost 2 bases, with 8 bases spanning the gap. CDR1 LGHNA and CDR2 YSLEER come from the germline V gene. Points from the study as a whole: Roughly two months post-transplant, alpha-beta T cells reportedly originated from several hundred graft clones that had expanded.

The TCRbeta library incorporated unique molecular identifiers. TCRdb re-analysed the PCR reads in MiXCR, keeping a single row per CDR3 protein. The table records 450,000 to 600,000 distinct CDR3 sequences, 10% to 15% of them present only once. The sample was PBMCs, mostly from graft donor cells, taken 360 days after TCRalphabeta/CD19-depleted stem cell transplant. The chain links TRBV4-3 to TRBJ2-7, with D possibly being TRBD2 (6 bases). This TCR was sampled from a male patient younger than 18 who had a stem cell transplant for acute myeloid leukemia, so the T cells may come from the graft donor. CDR3 DNA sequence: TGCGCCAGCAGCCACCGACTAGCCTACGAGCAGTACTTC. Protein product: CASSHRLAYEQYF.